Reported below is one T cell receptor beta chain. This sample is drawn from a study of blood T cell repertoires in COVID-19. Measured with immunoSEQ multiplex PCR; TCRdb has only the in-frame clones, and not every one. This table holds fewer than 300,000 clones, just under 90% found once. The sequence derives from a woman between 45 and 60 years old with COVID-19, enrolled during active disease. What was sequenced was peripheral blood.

In DNA form, the CDR3 reads TGTGCCAGCAGGCCGGGACAGGGGTCCTCCTACGAGCAGTACTTC. It codes for CASRPGQGSSYEQYF. This rearrangement joins TRBV6-5 to TRBJ2-7, with 10 bases identical to TRBD1. This CDR3 spans 15 amino acids. V dropped 6 bases and J dropped 0; count of bases not matched to a gene: 5. The germline V gene has CDR1 MNHEY and CDR2 SVGAGI.